This T cell receptor (beta chain) comes out of a study of blood T cell repertoires in COVID-19. Germline lookup yields CDR1 SGDLS and CDR2 YYNGEE. V trimming: 4 bases; J trimming: 11 bases; junction bases outside the gene matches: 6. The CDR3 totals 14 residues. Authors' methods: Amplification from reference gene primers served as the basis for estimated nucleated cell counts. Some clones are missing from TCRdb's copy, which holds only in-frame ones; the method was immunoSEQ multiplex PCR. Clone size and V and J calls were adopted from that table, with D and trimming inferred from the DNA. Seen here are 200,000 to 250,000 clones, approximately 84% observed once, and the top ten hold 5% to 6.5%.

The material sequenced was peripheral blood. The receptor was isolated from a man at least 80 years old with acute or convalescent COVID-19. The rearrangement uses TRBV9 and TRBJ1-4; 12 nucleotides match TRBD1. In DNA, the CDR3 is TGTGCCAGCAGCACGGGACAGGGGGCGCGGAAACTGTTTTTT. Amino acids: CASSTGQGARKLFF.